This T cell receptor (beta chain) was observed in a study of shared clonotypes between healthy human individuals. Study context: Serving as donors were a couple of women and three men, whose ages spanned 18 to 49. Every donor yielded three CD4 naive, three CD4 memory, two CD8 naive and one CD8 memory plate.

Study donors comprised healthy, HIV-negative adults devoid of recent acute infection or vaccination. Data came from immunoSEQ multiplex PCR; TCRdb stores just in-frame clones and leaves some out. Of roughly 2.2 million clones listed, 90% to 95% are singletons. Notes on the study in general: On the whole, naive subsets had larger estimated richness than memory subsets had.

A note on this clone: Its antigen is not known.

Between the trimmed V and J ends, which lost 2 bases and 7 bases, there was a span of 15 bases. Germline lookup yields CDR1 MDHEN and CDR2 SYDVKM. This CDR3 is built from 15 residues. The clonotype was recovered from a young man in good health. Some clones in this sample may be carry-over from other donors' samples. V is TRBV28 and J is TRBJ1-3; tentatively, D is TRBD1 (5 bases). The sample taken for sequencing was naive CD4+ T cells from PBMCs. Documented subset: CD45RA+ positively selected. This chain's CDR3 is CASSLIGALGNTIYF. For the CDR3, the DNA is TGTGCCAGCAGTTTAATAGGGGCCCTGGGGAACACCATATATTTT.